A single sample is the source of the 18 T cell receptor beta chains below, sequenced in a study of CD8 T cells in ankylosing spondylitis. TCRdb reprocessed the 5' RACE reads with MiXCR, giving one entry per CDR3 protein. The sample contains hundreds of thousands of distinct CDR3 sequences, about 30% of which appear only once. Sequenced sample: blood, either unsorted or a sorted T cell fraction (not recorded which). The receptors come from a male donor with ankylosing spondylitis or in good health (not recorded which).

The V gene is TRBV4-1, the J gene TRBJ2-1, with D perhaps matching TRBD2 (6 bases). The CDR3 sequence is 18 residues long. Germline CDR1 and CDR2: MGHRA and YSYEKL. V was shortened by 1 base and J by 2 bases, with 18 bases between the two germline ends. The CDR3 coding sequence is TGCGCCAGCAGCCAAGTGGCTTTCGCGGGGAGCACCTACAATGAGCAGTTCTTC. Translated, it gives CASSQVAFAGSTYNEQFF.

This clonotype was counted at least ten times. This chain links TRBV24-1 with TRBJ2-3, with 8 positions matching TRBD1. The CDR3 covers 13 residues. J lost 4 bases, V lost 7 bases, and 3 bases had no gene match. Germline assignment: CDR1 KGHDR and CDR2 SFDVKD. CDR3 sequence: CATRGTGADTQYF. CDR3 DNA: TGTGCCACCAGAGGGACAGGCGCAGATACGCAGTATTTT.

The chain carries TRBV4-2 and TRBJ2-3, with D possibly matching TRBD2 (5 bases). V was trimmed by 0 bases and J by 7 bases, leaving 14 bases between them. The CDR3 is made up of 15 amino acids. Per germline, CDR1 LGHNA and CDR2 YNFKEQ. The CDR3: CASSQDGDRRNTQYF. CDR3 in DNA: TGTGCCAGCAGCCAAGATGGAGACCGGAGGAATACGCAGTATTTT.

CDR3 sequence: CAISESLGTDTQYF. CDR3 coding DNA: TGTGCCATCAGTGAGTCGTTGGGGACAGATACGCAGTATTTT. The chain has TRBV10-3 and TRBJ2-3, with no clear D. Germline V lookup: CDR1 ENHRY, CDR2 SYGVKD. With 0 bases removed from V and 3 bases from J, the gap between germline ends came to 7 bases. This CDR3 contains 14 residues.

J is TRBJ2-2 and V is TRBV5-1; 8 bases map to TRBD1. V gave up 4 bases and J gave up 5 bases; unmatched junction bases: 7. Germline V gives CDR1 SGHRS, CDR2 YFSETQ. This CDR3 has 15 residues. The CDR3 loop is CASSRGQGGTGELFF. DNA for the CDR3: TGCGCCAGCAGCCGAGGACAGGGAGGAACCGGGGAGCTGTTTTTT.

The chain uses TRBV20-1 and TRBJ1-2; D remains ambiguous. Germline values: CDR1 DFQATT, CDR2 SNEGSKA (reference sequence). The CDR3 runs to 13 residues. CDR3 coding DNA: TGCAGCAGGCTGGGCCATTCTCTCTATGGCTACACCTTC. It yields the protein CSRLGHSLYGYTF.

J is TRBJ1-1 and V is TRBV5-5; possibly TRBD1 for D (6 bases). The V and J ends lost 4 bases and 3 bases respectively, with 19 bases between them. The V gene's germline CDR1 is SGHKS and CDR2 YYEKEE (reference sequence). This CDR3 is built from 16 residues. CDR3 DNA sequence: TGTGCCAGCAGCCCCTATCTACAGGGCCAAGACACTGAAGCTTTCTTT. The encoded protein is CASSPYLQGQDTEAFF.

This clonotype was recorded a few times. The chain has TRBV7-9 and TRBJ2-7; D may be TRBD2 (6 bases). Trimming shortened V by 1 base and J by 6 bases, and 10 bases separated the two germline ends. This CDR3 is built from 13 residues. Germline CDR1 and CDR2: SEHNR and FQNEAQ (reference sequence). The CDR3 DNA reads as TGTGCCAGCAGCTTAGGATTGCGGGGCGAGCAGTACTTC. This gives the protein CASSLGLRGEQYF. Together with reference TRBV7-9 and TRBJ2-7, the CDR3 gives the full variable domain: DTGVSQNPRHKITKRGQNVTFRCDPISEHNRLYWYRQTLGQGPEFLTYFQNEAQLEKSRLLSDRFSAERPKGSFSTLEIQRTEQGDSAMYLCASSLGLRGEQYFGPGTRLTVT.

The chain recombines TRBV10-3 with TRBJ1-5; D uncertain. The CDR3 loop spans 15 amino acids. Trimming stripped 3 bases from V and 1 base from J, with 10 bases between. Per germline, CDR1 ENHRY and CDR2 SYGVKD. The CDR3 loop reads CAISEAGISNQPQHF. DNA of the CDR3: TGTGCCATCAGTGAAGCCGGGATCAGCAATCAGCCCCAGCATTTT.

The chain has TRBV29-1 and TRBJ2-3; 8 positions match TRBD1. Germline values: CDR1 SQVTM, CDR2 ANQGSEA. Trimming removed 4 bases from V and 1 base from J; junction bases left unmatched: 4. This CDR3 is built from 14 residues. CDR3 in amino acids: CSVAGTGRTDTQYF. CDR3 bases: TGCAGCGTTGCCGGGACAGGACGCACAGATACGCAGTATTTT.

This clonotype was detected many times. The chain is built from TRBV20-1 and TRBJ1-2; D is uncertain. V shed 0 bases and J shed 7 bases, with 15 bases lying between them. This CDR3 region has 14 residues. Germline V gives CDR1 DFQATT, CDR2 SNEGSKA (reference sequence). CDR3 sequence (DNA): TGCAGTGCTAGAGATCCGCTGGGGATCGGTGGCTACACCTTC. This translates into CSARDPLGIGGYTF.

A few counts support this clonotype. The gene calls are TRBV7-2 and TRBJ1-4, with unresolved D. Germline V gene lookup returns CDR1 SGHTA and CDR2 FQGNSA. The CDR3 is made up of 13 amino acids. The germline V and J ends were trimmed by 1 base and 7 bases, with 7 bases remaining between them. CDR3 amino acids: CASSLEGGEKLFF. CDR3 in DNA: TGTGCCAGCAGCTTAGAGGGAGGTGAAAAACTGTTTTTT.

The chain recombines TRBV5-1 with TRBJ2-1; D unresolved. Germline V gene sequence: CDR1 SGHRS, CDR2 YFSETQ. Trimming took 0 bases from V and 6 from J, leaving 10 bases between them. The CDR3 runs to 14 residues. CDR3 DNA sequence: TGCGCCAGCAGCTTGGGGACGGTTCTCAATGAGCAGTTCTTC. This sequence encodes CASSLGTVLNEQFF.

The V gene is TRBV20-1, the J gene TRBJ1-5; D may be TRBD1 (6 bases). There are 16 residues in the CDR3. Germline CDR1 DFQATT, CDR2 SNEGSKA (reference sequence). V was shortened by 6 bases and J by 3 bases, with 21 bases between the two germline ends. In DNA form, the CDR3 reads TGCAGTGCCTTAGCTCCGACAGGAGGGGACAATCAGCCCCAGCATTTT. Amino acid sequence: CSALAPTGGDNQPQHF.

As DNA, the CDR3 is TGTGCCAGCTCACCACCGGAACAGGGCACAGATACGCAGTATTTT. As protein: CASSPPEQGTDTQYF. This chain uses TRBV18 with TRBJ2-3; D is perhaps TRBD1 (5 bases). Germline V gene lookup returns CDR1 KGHSH and CDR2 LQKENI. The CDR3 covers 15 residues. V lost 0 bases to trimming and J lost 1 base, with 8 bases between them.

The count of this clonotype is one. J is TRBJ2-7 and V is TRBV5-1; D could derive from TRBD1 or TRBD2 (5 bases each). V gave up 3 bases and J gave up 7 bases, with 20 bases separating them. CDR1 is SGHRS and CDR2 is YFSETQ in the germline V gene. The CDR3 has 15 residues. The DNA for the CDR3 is TGCGCCAGCAGCTGGGACGGGACCGCCGGAGGAGAGCAGTACTTC. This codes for CASSWDGTAGGEQYF.

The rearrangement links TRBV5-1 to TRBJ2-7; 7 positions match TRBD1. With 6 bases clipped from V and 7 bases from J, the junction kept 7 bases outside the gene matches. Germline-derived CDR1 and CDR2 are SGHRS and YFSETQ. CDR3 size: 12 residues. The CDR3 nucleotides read TGCGCCAGCACCCTCGACAGGGTTGAGCAGTACTTC. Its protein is CASTLDRVEQYF.

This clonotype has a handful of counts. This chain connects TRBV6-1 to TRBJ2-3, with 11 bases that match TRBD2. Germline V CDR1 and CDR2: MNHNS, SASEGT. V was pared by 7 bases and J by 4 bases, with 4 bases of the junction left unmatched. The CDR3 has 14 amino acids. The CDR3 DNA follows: TGTGCCAGCAACCCTAGCGGGGGGTCAGATACGCAGTATTTT. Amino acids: CASNPSGGSDTQYF.